The present T cell receptor beta chain was sequenced within a study of glioma-infiltrating T cells after dendritic cell vaccination. Libraries were prepared by immunoSEQ multiplex PCR; TCRdb keeps only in-frame clonotypes and omits some of them. The table shows more than 95,000 clones, with around 90% occurring only once. The time point is: after dendritic cell vaccination, including at tumor progression/relapse. All glioblastoma patients lacked an isocitrate dehydrogenase mutation. The clonotype comes from a human donor with glioblastoma. The source was blood, collected after dendritic cell vaccination.

As DNA, the CDR3 is TGTGCCAGCAGCGCTACTTCGGGGTCGGGCATTCAGTACTTC. It encodes CASSATSGSGIQYF. The chain employs TRBV9 and TRBJ2-4, with D perhaps matching TRBD2 (5 bases). This CDR3 has 14 residues. Trimming took 3 bases from V and 9 from J, leaving 16 bases between them. CDR1 is SGDLS and CDR2 is YYNGEE in the germline V gene.